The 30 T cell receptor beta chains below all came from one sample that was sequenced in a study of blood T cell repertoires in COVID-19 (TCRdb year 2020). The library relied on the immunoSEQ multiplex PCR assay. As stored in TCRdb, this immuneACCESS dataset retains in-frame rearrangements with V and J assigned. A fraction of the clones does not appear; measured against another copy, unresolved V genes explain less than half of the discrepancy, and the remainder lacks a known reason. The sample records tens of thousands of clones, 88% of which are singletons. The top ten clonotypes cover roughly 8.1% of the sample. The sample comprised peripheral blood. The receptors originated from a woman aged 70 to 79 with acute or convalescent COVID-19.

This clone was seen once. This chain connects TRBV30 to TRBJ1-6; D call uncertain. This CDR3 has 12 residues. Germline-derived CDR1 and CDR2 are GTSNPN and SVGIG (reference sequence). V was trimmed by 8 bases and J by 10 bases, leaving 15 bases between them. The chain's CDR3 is CAGTYLRSPLHF. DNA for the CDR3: TGTGCCGGTACTTATCTAAGATCACCCCTCCACTTT.

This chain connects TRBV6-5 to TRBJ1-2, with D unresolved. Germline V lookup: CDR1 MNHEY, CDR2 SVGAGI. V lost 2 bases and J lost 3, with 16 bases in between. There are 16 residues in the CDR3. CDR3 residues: CASSYRGSKYHYGYTF. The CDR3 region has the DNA TGTGCCAGCAGTTACCGCGGGTCGAAATACCACTATGGCTACACCTTC.

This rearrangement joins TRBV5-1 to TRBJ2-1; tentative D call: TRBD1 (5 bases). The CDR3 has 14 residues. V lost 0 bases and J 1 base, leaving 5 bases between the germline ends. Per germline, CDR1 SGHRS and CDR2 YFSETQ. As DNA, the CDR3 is TGCGCCAGCAGCTTGGGACAGTCCTACAATGAGCAGTTCTTC. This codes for CASSLGQSYNEQFF.

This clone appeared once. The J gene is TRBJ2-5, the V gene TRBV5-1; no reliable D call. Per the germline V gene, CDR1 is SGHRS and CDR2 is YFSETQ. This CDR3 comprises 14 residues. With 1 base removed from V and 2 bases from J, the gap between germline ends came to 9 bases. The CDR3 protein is CASSLLPRQETQYF. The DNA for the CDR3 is TGCGCCAGCAGCTTGTTACCCAGACAAGAGACCCAGTACTTC.

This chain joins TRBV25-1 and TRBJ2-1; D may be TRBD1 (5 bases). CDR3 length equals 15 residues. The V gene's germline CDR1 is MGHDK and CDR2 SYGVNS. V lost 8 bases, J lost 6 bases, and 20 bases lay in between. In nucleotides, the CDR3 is TGTGCCAGCTCTGAGGAAGGGGTGAAACCCAATGAGCAGTTCTTC. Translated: CASSEEGVKPNEQFF.

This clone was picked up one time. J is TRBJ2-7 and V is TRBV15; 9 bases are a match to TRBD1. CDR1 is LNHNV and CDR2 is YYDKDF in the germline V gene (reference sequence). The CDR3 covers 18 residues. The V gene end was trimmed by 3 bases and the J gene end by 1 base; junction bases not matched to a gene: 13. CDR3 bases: TGTGCCACCAGCAGGACACAGGGGGCTATTGATAGATCCTACGAGCAGTACTTC. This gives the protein CATSRTQGAIDRSYEQYF.

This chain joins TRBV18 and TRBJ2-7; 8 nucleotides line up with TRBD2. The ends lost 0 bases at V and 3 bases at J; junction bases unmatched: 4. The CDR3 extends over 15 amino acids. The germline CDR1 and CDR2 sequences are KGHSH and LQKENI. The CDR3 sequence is CASSPPSRGGYEQYF. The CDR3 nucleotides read TGTGCCAGCTCACCACCGTCTCGGGGGGGCTACGAGCAGTACTTC.

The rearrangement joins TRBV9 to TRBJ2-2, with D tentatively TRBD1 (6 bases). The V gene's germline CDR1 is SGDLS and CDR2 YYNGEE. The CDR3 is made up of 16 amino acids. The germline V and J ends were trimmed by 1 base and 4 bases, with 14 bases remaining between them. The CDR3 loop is CASSVNTGIRTGELFF. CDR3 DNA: TGTGCCAGCAGCGTAAATACAGGGATACGCACCGGGGAGCTGTTTTTT. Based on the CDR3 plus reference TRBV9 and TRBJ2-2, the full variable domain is DSGVTQTPKHLITATGQRVTLRCSPRSGDLSVYWYQQSLDQGLQFLIQYYNGEERAKGNILERFSAQQFPDLHSELNLSSLELGDSALYFCASSVNTGIRTGELFFGEGSRLTVL.

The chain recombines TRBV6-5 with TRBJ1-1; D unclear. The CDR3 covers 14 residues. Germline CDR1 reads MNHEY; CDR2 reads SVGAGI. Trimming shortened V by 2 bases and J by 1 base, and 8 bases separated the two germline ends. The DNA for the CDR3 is TGTGCCAGCAGTTACAACCTAGAGAACACTGAAGCTTTCTTT. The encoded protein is CASSYNLENTEAFF.

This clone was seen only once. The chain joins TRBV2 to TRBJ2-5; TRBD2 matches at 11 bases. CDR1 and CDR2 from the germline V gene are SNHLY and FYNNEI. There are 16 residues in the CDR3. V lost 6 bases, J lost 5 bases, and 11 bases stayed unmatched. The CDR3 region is CASRALAGGSSETQYF. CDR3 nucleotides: TGTGCCAGCAGAGCCCTAGCGGGGGGAAGCTCGGAGACCCAGTACTTC.

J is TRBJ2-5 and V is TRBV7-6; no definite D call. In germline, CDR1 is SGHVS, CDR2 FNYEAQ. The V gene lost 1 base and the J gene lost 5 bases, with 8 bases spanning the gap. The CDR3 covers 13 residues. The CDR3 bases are TGTGCCAGCAGCTTAGATCTGAGGGAGACCCAGTACTTC. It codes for CASSLDLRETQYF.

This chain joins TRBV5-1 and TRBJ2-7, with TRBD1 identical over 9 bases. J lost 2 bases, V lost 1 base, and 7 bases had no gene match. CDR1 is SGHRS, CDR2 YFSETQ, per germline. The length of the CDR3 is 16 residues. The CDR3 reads CASSLSPGQGAYEQYF. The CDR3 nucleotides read TGCGCCAGCAGCTTGTCCCCGGGACAGGGAGCCTACGAGCAGTACTTC.

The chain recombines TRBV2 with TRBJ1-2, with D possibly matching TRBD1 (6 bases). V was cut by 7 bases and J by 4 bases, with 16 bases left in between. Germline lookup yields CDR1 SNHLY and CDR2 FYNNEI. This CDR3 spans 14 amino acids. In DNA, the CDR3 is TGTGCCAGCACCCCACAGGGAAAGGGCTATGGCTACACCTTC. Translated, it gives CASTPQGKGYGYTF.

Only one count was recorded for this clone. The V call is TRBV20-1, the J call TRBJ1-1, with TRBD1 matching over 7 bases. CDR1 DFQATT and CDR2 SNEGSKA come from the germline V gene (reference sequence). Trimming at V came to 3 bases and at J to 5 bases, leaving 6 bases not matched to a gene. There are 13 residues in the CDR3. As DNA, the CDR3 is TGCAGTGCTAGTAAGGGGGCGGAGACTGAAGCTTTCTTT. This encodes CSASKGAETEAFF.

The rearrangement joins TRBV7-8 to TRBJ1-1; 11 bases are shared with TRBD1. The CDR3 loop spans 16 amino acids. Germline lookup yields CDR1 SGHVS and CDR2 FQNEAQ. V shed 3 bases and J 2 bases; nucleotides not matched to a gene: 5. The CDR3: CASSFGDRGENTEAFF. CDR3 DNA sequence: TGTGCCAGCAGCTTCGGGGACAGGGGGGAAAACACTGAAGCTTTCTTT.

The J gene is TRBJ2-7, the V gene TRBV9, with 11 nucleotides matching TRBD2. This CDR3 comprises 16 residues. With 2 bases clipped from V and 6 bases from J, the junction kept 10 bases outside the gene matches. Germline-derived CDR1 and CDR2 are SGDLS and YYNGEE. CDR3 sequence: CASSVTSGGDGSEQYF. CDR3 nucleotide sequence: TGTGCCAGCAGCGTTACTAGCGGGGGAGACGGGAGCGAGCAGTACTTC. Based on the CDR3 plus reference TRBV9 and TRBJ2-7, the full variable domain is DSGVTQTPKHLITATGQRVTLRCSPRSGDLSVYWYQQSLDQGLQFLIQYYNGEERAKGNILERFSAQQFPDLHSELNLSSLELGDSALYFCASSVTSGGDGSEQYFGPGTRLTVT.

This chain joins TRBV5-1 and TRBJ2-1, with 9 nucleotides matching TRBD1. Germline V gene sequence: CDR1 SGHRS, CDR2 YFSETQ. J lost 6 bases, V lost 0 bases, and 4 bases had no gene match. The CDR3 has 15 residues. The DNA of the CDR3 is TGCGCCAGCAGCTTGGCCGGGACAGGGATCAATGAGCAGTTCTTC. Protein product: CASSLAGTGINEQFF.

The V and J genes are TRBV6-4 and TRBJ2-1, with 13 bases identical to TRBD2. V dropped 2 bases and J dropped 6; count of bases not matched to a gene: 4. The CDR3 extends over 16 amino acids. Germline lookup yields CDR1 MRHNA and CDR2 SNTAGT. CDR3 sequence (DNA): TGTGCCAGCAGTGACGGGACTAGCGGGAACATCAATGAGCAGTTCTTC. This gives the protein CASSDGTSGNINEQFF.

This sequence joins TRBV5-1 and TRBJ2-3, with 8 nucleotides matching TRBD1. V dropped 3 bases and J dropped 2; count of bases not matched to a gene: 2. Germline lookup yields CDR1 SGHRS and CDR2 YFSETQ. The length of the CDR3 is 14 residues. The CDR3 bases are TGCGCCAGCAGCTGGGACAGGTCCACAGATACGCAGTATTTT. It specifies CASSWDRSTDTQYF.

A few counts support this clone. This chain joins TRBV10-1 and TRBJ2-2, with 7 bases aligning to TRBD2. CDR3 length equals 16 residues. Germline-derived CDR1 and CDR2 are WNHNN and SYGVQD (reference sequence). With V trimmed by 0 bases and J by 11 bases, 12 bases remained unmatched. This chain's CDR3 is CASSESKASGHTELFF. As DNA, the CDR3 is TGCGCCAGCAGTGAGTCGAAGGCTAGCGGCCACACAGAGCTGTTTTTT.

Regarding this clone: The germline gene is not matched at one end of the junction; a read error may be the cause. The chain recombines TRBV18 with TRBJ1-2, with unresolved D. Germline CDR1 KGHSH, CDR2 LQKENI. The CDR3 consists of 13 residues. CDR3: CASSPLRNFGYTF. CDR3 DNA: TGTGCCAGCTCACCACTGCGAAACTTTGGCTACACCTTC.

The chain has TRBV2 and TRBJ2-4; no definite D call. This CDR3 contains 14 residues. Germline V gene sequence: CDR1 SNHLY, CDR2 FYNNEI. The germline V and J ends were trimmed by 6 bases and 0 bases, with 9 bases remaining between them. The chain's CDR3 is CASRETVAKNIQYF. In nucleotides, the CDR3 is TGTGCCAGCAGAGAAACAGTAGCCAAAAACATTCAGTACTTC. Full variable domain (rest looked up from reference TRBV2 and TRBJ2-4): EPEVTQTPSHQVTQMGQEVILRCVPISNHLYFYWYRQILGQKVEFLVSFYNNEISEKSEIFDDQFSVERPDGSNFTLKIRSTKLEDSAMYFCASRETVAKNIQYFGAGTRLSVL.

CDR3 amino acids: CASNSGGSYEQYF. In nucleotides, the CDR3 is TGCGCCTCCAACTCGGGGGGCTCCTACGAGCAGTACTTC. This sequence joins TRBV5-1 and TRBJ2-7; 7 positions match TRBD2. From germline, CDR1 is SGHRS and CDR2 YFSETQ. The CDR3 is made up of 13 amino acids. Trimming cost V 10 bases and J 0 bases; bases outside gene matches: 7. The full variable domain, with the rest looked up from reference TRBV5-1 and TRBJ2-7, is KAGVTQTPRYLIKTRGQQVTLSCSPISGHRSVSWYQQTPGQGLQFLFEYFSETQRNKGNFPGRFSGRQFSNSRSEMNVSTLELGDSALYLCASNSGGSYEQYFGPGTRLTVT.

The CDR3 DNA reads TGTGCCAGCAGTCCTAAGGGGCCCATCCTGTTTTTT. This gives the protein CASSPKGPILFF. This chain connects TRBV6-6 to TRBJ1-4; tentatively, D is TRBD1 (5 bases). The germline CDR1 and CDR2 sequences are MNHNY and SVGAGI (reference sequence). This CDR3 region has 12 residues. The ends were cut back, 5 bases at V and 14 bases at J, with 15 bases in the middle.

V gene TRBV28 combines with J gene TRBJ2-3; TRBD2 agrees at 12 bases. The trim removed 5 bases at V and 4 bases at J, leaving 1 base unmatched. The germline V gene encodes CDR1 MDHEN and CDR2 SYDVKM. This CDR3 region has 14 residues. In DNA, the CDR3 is TGTGCCAGCAGTCTAGCGGGGGGGTCAGATACGCAGTATTTT. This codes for CASSLAGGSDTQYF.

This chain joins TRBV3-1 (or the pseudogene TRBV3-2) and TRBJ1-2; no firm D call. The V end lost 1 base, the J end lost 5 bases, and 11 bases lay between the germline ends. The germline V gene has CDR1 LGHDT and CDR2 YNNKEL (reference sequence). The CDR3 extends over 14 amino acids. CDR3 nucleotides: TGTGCCAGCAGCCAAGGTCTCGCGGGGTATGGCTACACCTTC. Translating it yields CASSQGLAGYGYTF.

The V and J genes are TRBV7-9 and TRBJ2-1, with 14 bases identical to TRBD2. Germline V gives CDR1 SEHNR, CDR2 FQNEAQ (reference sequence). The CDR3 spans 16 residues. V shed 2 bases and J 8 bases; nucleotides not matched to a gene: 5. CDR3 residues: CASSLPPGLAGDEQFF. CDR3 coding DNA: TGTGCCAGCAGCTTACCCCCGGGACTAGCGGGAGATGAGCAGTTCTTC.

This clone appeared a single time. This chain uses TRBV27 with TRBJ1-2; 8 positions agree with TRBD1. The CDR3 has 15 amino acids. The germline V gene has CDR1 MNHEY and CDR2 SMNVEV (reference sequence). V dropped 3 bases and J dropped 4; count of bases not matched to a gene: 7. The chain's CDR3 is CASSLFGQGLYGYTF. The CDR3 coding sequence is TGTGCCAGCAGTTTGTTCGGACAGGGCCTCTATGGCTACACCTTC.

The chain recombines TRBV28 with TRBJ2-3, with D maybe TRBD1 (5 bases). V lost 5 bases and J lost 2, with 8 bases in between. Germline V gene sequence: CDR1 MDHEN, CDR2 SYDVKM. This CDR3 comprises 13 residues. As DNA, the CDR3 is TGTGCCAGCAGTAGACAGTTCACAGATACGCAGTATTTT. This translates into CASSRQFTDTQYF.

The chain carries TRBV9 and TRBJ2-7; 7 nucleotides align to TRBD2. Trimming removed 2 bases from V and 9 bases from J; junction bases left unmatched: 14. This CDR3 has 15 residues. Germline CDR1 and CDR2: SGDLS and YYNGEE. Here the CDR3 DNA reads TGTGCCAGCAGCGTGGAATCTGCGGGGGTCCATTGGCAGTACTTC. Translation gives CASSVESAGVHWQYF.